Each of the 12 T cell receptor beta chains below was sequenced from the same sample in a study of blood T cell repertoires in COVID-19. The data were produced by immunoSEQ multiplex PCR, yet TCRdb's version contains in-frame clones alone and is incomplete. The top ten hold about 2.1% of the sample, which has some 400,000 clones, about 87% seen once. The source material was peripheral blood. Receptors were obtained from a woman aged 55-70 years with COVID-19, enrolled during active disease.

This clone occurred once. The V gene is TRBV5-1, the J gene TRBJ1-2, with 11 nucleotides matching TRBD1. Germline V CDR1 and CDR2: SGHRS, YFSETQ. This CDR3 spans 14 amino acids. Losses at the gene ends were 4 bases for V and 6 bases for J; bases not matched to a gene: 5. CDR3: CASSPGQGADGYTF. For the CDR3, the DNA is TGCGCCAGCAGCCCAGGACAGGGGGCAGATGGCTACACCTTC.

The chain uses TRBV29-1 and TRBJ1-2; the match to TRBD1 covers 7 bases. The germline gives CDR1 SQVTM, CDR2 ANQGSEA. The CDR3 extends over 11 amino acids. Trimming cost V 7 bases and J 4 bases; bases outside gene matches: 3. The CDR3: CSAGDSYGYTF. CDR3 coding DNA: TGCAGCGCCGGGGACAGCTATGGCTACACCTTC.

This rearrangement joins TRBV6-5 to TRBJ1-1; D uncertain. This CDR3 is 13 amino acids long. Germline V gene data show CDR1 as MNHEY and CDR2 as SVGAGI. The V and J ends lost 2 bases and 4 bases respectively, with 8 bases between them. The CDR3 DNA reads TGTGCCAGCAGTTACGACCCTAGCACTGAAGCTTTCTTT. Translation gives CASSYDPSTEAFF.

The chain couples TRBV15 to TRBJ1-1; D is possibly TRBD1 (6 bases). The CDR3 covers 15 residues. V was cut by 5 bases and J by 4 bases, with 17 bases left in between. The germline CDR1 and CDR2 sequences are LNHNV and YYDKDF (reference sequence). Written as DNA, the CDR3 is TGTGCCACCAGCGGGAGAACAGGGATAGGCACTGAAGCTTTCTTT. This gives the protein CATSGRTGIGTEAFF.

In this sample, this clone turned up once. The rearrangement joins TRBV6-5 to TRBJ1-5; tentative D call: TRBD1 (5 bases). The CDR3 runs to 15 residues. V shed 7 bases and J shed 5 bases, with 18 bases lying between them. Germline assignment: CDR1 MNHEY and CDR2 SVGAGI. The DNA of the CDR3 is TGTGCCAGCAACCCCCCCGGGACGGGAGATCAGCCCCAGCATTTT. Amino acid sequence: CASNPPGTGDQPQHF.

This chain connects TRBV5-4 to TRBJ1-1; 8 nucleotides agree with TRBD1. The CDR3 totals 13 residues. Trimming removed 4 bases from V and 3 bases from J; junction bases left unmatched: 2. Germline lookup yields CDR1 SGHNT and CDR2 YYREEE (reference sequence). In DNA form, the CDR3 reads TGTGCCAGCAGCACGGACAGGGACACTGAAGCTTTCTTT. This gives the protein CASSTDRDTEAFF.

V usage is TRBV19 and J usage is TRBJ1-1; 8 bases align to TRBD1. Germline V gene data show CDR1 as LNHDA and CDR2 as SQIVND (reference sequence). The V and J ends lost 5 bases and 7 bases, in that order; junction bases with no gene match: 12. This CDR3 has 15 amino acids. CDR3 sequence: CASSQTGQGVIEAFF. The CDR3 DNA follows: TGTGCCAGTAGTCAAACTGGACAGGGTGTCATTGAAGCTTTCTTT.

The genes are TRBV27 and TRBJ2-2, with TRBD1 matching 9 bases. CDR3 length equals 16 residues. Per the germline V gene, CDR1 is MNHEY and CDR2 is SMNVEV (reference sequence). J was trimmed by 6 bases and V by 6 bases; bases with no gene match: 11. CDR3 DNA sequence: TGTGCCAGCAGACATACAGGGGGCAGTGGGTCCGGGGAGCTGTTTTTT. Residues: CASRHTGGSGSGELFF.

The rearrangement uses TRBV29-1 and TRBJ2-6; D remains unclear. The ends were cut back, 3 bases at V and 0 bases at J, with 6 bases in the middle. Per the germline V gene, CDR1 is SQVTM and CDR2 is ANQGSEA. The CDR3 is 14 residues long. CDR3 sequence reads: CSVDSTSGANVLTF. CDR3 coding DNA: TGCAGCGTTGACAGTACCTCTGGGGCCAACGTCCTGACTTTC.

The chain recombines TRBV9 with TRBJ1-6; D is unclear. V dropped 2 bases and J dropped 4 bases, with 7 bases sitting between them. The CDR3 runs 14 residues. CDR1 SGDLS and CDR2 YYNGEE come from the germline V gene. CDR3 residues: CASSVRGYNSPLHF. CDR3 nucleotide sequence: TGTGCCAGCAGCGTTCGGGGTTATAATTCACCCCTCCACTTT.

The rearrangement links TRBV5-1 to TRBJ1-3, with D perhaps matching TRBD1 (6 bases). The germline V gene has CDR1 SGHRS and CDR2 YFSETQ. The CDR3 extends over 17 amino acids. V was shortened by 0 bases and J by 0 bases, with 13 bases between the two germline ends. The CDR3 coding sequence is TGCGCCAGCAGCTTGGACCAGACAGGTCTCTCTGGAAACACCATATATTTT. The encoded protein is CASSLDQTGLSGNTIYF.

The gene calls are TRBV7-3 and TRBJ1-2; D may be TRBD1 (6 bases). Trimming stripped 2 bases from V and 5 bases from J, with 6 bases between. CDR3 size: 12 residues. CDR1 and CDR2 from the germline V gene are SGHTA and FQGTGA. This chain's CDR3 is CASSLQGYGYTF. The CDR3, as DNA: TGTGCCAGCAGCTTACAGGGGTATGGCTACACCTTC.